The TCR beta chain under discussion was sequenced for a study of radiation and T cells in renal cell carcinoma. V was pared by 4 bases and J by 4 bases, with 5 bases between. Germline V gene data show CDR1 as ENHRY and CDR2 as SYGVKD. CDR3 size: 13 residues. Sequencing used immunoSEQ multiplex PCR; TCRdb keeps in-frame clones, though not all of them. The sample includes around 170,000 clones, 88% of them seen just once. The sample's time point: blood 4 weeks post-SBRT, at nephrectomy. This sample's treatment: 15 Gy SBRT to primary tumor, nephrectomy 4 weeks later. Sequencing was performed on blood, taken from a patient whose treatment included radiotherapy and nephrectomy. The sequence was collected from a woman aged 50 to 60 with renal cell carcinoma. The V gene is TRBV10-3, the J gene TRBJ2-6; D not resolved. CDR3 DNA sequence: TGTGCCATCAGTGGGGCAGGGGCCAACGTCCTGACTTTC. Its protein product is CAISGAGANVLTF.